This TCR beta chain is from a study of post-analysis software for immune sequencing data. Overall study: The disease courses spanned relapsing-remitting, secondary progressive and progressive-relapsing forms of multiple sclerosis. Findings and limits, study-wide: TRBV segments more frequent in patients than in controls numbered roughly 5 and included TRBV5-6, TRBV5-1 and TRBV20-1.

cDNA libraries for TCR beta contained unique molecular identifiers. Each CDR3 protein gets one entry after TCRdb re-called the PCR reads with MiXCR. The repertoire includes 740,000 or so distinct CDR3 sequences, roughly half of them detected once, and around 4.5% sits in the top ten. The CDR3 extends over 13 amino acids. Trimming took 5 bases from V and 0 from J, leaving 10 bases between them. Germline CDR1 is SQVTM and CDR2 is ANQGSEA. This clonotype was seen repeatedly, ten times or more. Antigen specificity is unknown. The sequenced material came from blood. The receptor's source is a girl under 18 with multiple sclerosis. This rearrangement joins TRBV29-1 to TRBJ2-5, with a possible D match to TRBD1 (5 bases). The CDR3 nucleotides read TGCAGCGTTCCCGGACATAACCAAGAGACCCAGTACTTC. It is translated as CSVPGHNQETQYF.